The 10 T cell receptor beta chains reported below all come from one sample, sequenced in a study of cytomegalovirus exposure and HLA in healthy donors. Method: immunoSEQ multiplex PCR; TCRdb's copy keeps in-frame clones and lacks some. The sample holds about 79,000 clones, roughly 93% seen once. The sequenced material came from PBMCs. These receptor sequences come from a woman between 25 and 40 years old in good health and CMV-seronegative.

The chain joins TRBV5-4 to TRBJ1-2, with 8 bases lining up with TRBD1. Germline V gene data show CDR1 as SGHNT and CDR2 as YYREEE (reference sequence). This CDR3 is built from 14 residues. V shed 4 bases and J 3 bases; nucleotides not matched to a gene: 5. The CDR3 DNA sequence: TGTGCCAGCAGCCATACGACAGGGGACTATGGCTACACCTTC. Protein sequence: CASSHTTGDYGYTF.

The V and J genes are TRBV7-9 and TRBJ2-7; 10 bases are shared with TRBD1. CDR1 and CDR2 from the germline V gene are SEHNR and FQNEAQ (reference sequence). CDR3 length equals 17 residues. Trimming at V came to 6 bases and at J to 0 bases, leaving 11 bases not matched to a gene. The CDR3 bases are TGTGCCAGCAGTCCCGGAGCGGGACAGGGGAGCTCCTACGAGCAGTACTTC. Translation gives CASSPGAGQGSSYEQYF.

The gene calls are TRBV18 and TRBJ2-2, with 10 bases that match TRBD1. From germline, CDR1 is KGHSH and CDR2 LQKENI. The length of the CDR3 is 16 residues. Trimming took 4 bases from V and 6 from J; bases not matched to a gene: 8. This CDR3 is CASSLPGTGVAGELFF. CDR3 in DNA: TGTGCCAGCTCACTACCGGGGACAGGGGTCGCCGGGGAGCTGTTTTTT.

This chain joins TRBV30 and TRBJ1-5; a possible D gene is TRBD1 (6 bases). Trimming shortened V by 0 bases and J by 4 bases, and 7 bases separated the two germline ends. This CDR3 is 13 amino acids long. Germline V lookup: CDR1 GTSNPN, CDR2 SVGIG (reference sequence). CDR3: CAWSVDRNQPQHF. The CDR3 bases are TGTGCCTGGAGTGTCGACAGGAATCAGCCCCAGCATTTT.

The V call is TRBV27, the J call TRBJ1-2, with 9 bases that match TRBD1. This CDR3 has 15 residues. The junction had 7 bases not matched to a gene; V was cut back by 4 bases and J by 4 bases. Germline lookup yields CDR1 MNHEY and CDR2 SMNVEV (reference sequence). The CDR3 nucleotides are TGTGCCAGCAGTTCGACAGGGGGGGGTGTCTATGGCTACACCTTC. The encoded protein is CASSSTGGGVYGYTF.

V gene TRBV6-5 combines with J gene TRBJ1-2; D is unclear. CDR1 is MNHEY and CDR2 is SVGAGI in the germline V gene. The V gene lost 2 bases and the J gene lost 6 bases, with 13 bases spanning the gap. The CDR3 length is 14 residues. The CDR3 region is CASSYGWGANGYTF. Here the CDR3 DNA reads TGTGCCAGCAGTTACGGGTGGGGAGCGAATGGCTACACCTTC.

V usage is TRBV7-2 and J usage is TRBJ2-1, with D perhaps TRBD2 (6 bases). The V and J ends lost 0 bases and 15 bases respectively, with 15 bases between them. Germline CDR1 reads SGHTA; CDR2 reads FQGNSA. This CDR3 has 13 residues. CDR3 DNA sequence: TGTGCCAGCAGCTTAGCGCTCGAAGGGCGGGGGTTCTTC. Translation gives CASSLALEGRGFF.

This sequence joins TRBV28 and TRBJ1-6; tentative D call: TRBD1 (6 bases). V shed 10 bases and J shed 9 bases, with 22 bases lying between them. The germline V gene encodes CDR1 MDHEN and CDR2 SYDVKM. The CDR3 runs to 15 residues. The DNA for the CDR3 is TGTGCCACCCGCCTAAGGGGGGGGCCTAGTTCACCCCTCCACTTT. This encodes CATRLRGGPSSPLHF.

This clone appeared once. V usage is TRBV7-9 and J usage is TRBJ2-7; D is unresolved. CDR3 length: 11 residues. V lost 0 bases and J lost 6, with 3 bases in between. Germline lookup yields CDR1 SEHNR and CDR2 FQNEAQ (reference sequence). CDR3 nucleotide sequence: TGTGCCAGCAGCTTAGCGCGCGAGCAGTACTTC. Protein product: CASSLAREQYF.

The V gene is TRBV28, the J gene TRBJ1-4, with TRBD1 identical over 12 bases. Germline V gene data show CDR1 as MDHEN and CDR2 as SYDVKM. V dropped 1 base and J dropped 2; count of bases not matched to a gene: 11. CDR3 size: 20 residues. CDR3 sequence reads: CASSLYSSRDRGRTNEKLFF. CDR3 in DNA: TGTGCCAGCAGTTTATACTCTTCCCGGGACAGGGGGCGCACTAATGAAAAACTGTTTTTT.